Each of the 14 T cell receptor beta chains below was sequenced from the same sample in a study of OX40 agonist ivuxolimab in advanced cancers. Libraries were prepared by immunoSEQ multiplex PCR; TCRdb keeps only in-frame clonotypes and omits some of them. The table includes about 79,000 clones, about 90% detected once. Sequenced here: CD4+ or CD8+ T cells sorted from blood, sampled in a trial of the OX40 agonist ivuxolimab. These receptors were collected from an adult with an advanced solid tumor such as melanoma, head and neck, liver or kidney cancer.

This chain joins TRBV7-2 and TRBJ2-5, with 8 bases lining up with TRBD2. The DNA end is more similar to TRBJ2-7, so the J call may be wrong. The germline V gene encodes CDR1 SGHTA and CDR2 FQGNSA. The CDR3 runs to 15 residues. CDR3 nucleotides: TGTGCCAGCAGCCTTAGCGGGGCCGTCTCCTACGAGCAGTACTTC. Its translation: CASSLSGAVSYEQYF.

The rearrangement joins TRBV7-2 to TRBJ2-3; 10 positions match TRBD2. CDR1 and CDR2 from the germline V gene are SGHTA and FQGNSA. Germline trimming cut 5 bases from V and 2 bases from J; bases unmatched to any gene: 4. The CDR3 is made up of 15 amino acids. In nucleotides, the CDR3 is TGTGCCAGCAGCCAAGCGGGAGGGGTCACAGATACGCAGTATTTT. It is translated as CASSQAGGVTDTQYF.

The chain joins TRBV12-5 to TRBJ2-2; D is unclear. V lost 0 bases, J lost 2 bases, and 4 bases lay in between. The V gene's germline CDR1 is LGHNT and CDR2 FRNRAP. CDR3 length: 14 amino acids. The CDR3 nucleotides read TGTGCTAGTGGTTTGGTACCAAACACCGGGGAGCTGTTTTTT. It encodes CASGLVPNTGELFF.

The chain combines TRBV10-3 with TRBJ1-1; a weak D match, TRBD1 (6 bases). Trimming stripped 8 bases from V and 3 bases from J, with 13 bases between. Looked up from germline, CDR1 is ENHRY and CDR2 is SYGVKD. The CDR3 contains 13 residues. CDR3 coding DNA: TGTGCCATCCACAGGGAGTTGTACACTGAAGCTTTCTTT. It specifies CAIHRELYTEAFF.

V gene TRBV15 combines with J gene TRBJ2-7; D is unclear. Germline CDR1 is LNHNV and CDR2 is YYDKDF (reference sequence). Trimming removed 0 bases from V and 2 bases from J, with 14 bases in between. The CDR3 consists of 16 residues. CDR3 loop: CATSRDGWSSPYEQYF. The CDR3 coding sequence is TGTGCCACCAGCAGAGATGGGTGGAGCAGTCCCTACGAGCAGTACTTC.

The V and J genes are TRBV6-6 and TRBJ2-6; TRBD2 aligns across 9 bases. The CDR3 sequence is 16 residues long. Germline V CDR1 and CDR2: MNHNY, SVGAGI (reference sequence). J was trimmed by 2 bases and V by 2 bases; bases with no gene match: 1. CDR3 region: CASSYRLAAGANVLTF. CDR3 sequence (DNA): TGTGCCAGCAGTTACAGACTAGCGGCTGGGGCCAACGTCCTGACTTTC.

The rearrangement uses TRBV7-2 and TRBJ1-4; D possibly corresponds to TRBD1 (5 bases). Per the germline V gene, CDR1 is SGHTA and CDR2 is FQGNSA. The CDR3 sequence is 16 residues long. The V and J ends lost 1 base and 2 bases respectively, with 11 bases between them. CDR3 bases: TGTGCCAGCAGCTTAGTGCAGGGCGGGACTAATGAAAAACTGTTTTTT. Its protein is CASSLVQGGTNEKLFF.

The chain is built from TRBV30 and TRBJ1-1; possible D gene TRBD1, 6 bases. The CDR3 sequence is 14 residues long. CDR1 is GTSNPN, CDR2 SVGIG, per germline (reference sequence). Trimming removed 0 bases from V and 5 bases from J, with 13 bases in between. The CDR3, as DNA: TGTGCCTGGAGTGTAAGCCAGGGGAGTACTGAAGCTTTCTTT. Its translation: CAWSVSQGSTEAFF. Using reference TRBV30 and TRBJ1-1 for the parts outside the CDR3, the full variable domain is SQTIHQWPATLVQPVGSPLSLECTVEGTSNPNLYWYRQAAGRGLQLLFYSVGIGQISSEVPQNLSASRPQDRQFILSSKKLLLSDSGFYLCAWSVSQGSTEAFFGQGTRLTVV.

This chain uses TRBV5-1 with TRBJ2-3; maybe TRBD2 (5 bases). Trimming shortened V by 7 bases and J by 2 bases, and 17 bases separated the two germline ends. Germline loops: CDR1 SGHRS, CDR2 YFSETQ. This CDR3 has 15 residues. CDR3 nucleotide sequence: TGCGCCAGCCAGAGGGCGGGTCTGAACACAGATACGCAGTATTTT. Its protein product is CASQRAGLNTDTQYF.

The chain carries TRBV4-3 and TRBJ1-1; D is ambiguous. CDR1 is LGHNA, CDR2 YSLEER, per germline. Trimming shortened V by 4 bases and J by 6 bases, and 15 bases separated the two germline ends. The CDR3 totals 14 residues. CDR3 DNA sequence: TGCGCCAGCAGCCTCGGACCGGTCCCCCCTGAAGCTTTCTTT. This codes for CASSLGPVPPEAFF.

The rearrangement links TRBV28 to TRBJ1-6; possibly TRBD1 for D (5 bases). Germline V CDR1 and CDR2: MDHEN, SYDVKM. With 5 bases removed from V and 6 bases from J, the gap between germline ends came to 17 bases. The CDR3 is made up of 16 amino acids. For the CDR3, the DNA is TGTGCCAGCAGTGTTACAGGAGCTAAACCTAATTCACCCCTCCACTTT. It yields the protein CASSVTGAKPNSPLHF.

The chain couples TRBV7-6 to TRBJ2-5; D gene ambiguous. The V gene lost 0 bases and the J gene lost 2 bases, with 7 bases spanning the gap. The CDR3 is 14 residues long. Germline CDR1 SGHVS, CDR2 FNYEAQ. CDR3 in DNA: TGTGCCAGCAGCTTAGCAGAACTACAAGAGACCCAGTACTTC. Translating gives CASSLAELQETQYF.

The chain combines TRBV4-2 with TRBJ2-7; 13 bases are shared with TRBD2. The CDR3 consists of 18 residues. Trimming removed 0 bases from V and 4 bases from J; junction bases left unmatched: 9. Germline V gene lookup returns CDR1 LGHNA and CDR2 YNFKEQ. The CDR3: CASSQDPTSGRRAYEQYF. In nucleotides, the CDR3 is TGTGCCAGCAGCCAAGATCCGACTAGCGGGAGGAGGGCGTACGAGCAGTACTTC.

V gene TRBV27 combines with J gene TRBJ2-5, with 7 bases identical to TRBD2. The CDR3 has 13 residues. CDR1 is MNHEY, CDR2 SMNVEV, per germline (reference sequence). V gave up 5 bases and J gave up 5 bases; unmatched junction bases: 5. CDR3 DNA sequence: TGTGCCAGCAGTCCACTAGCGCCGGAGACCCAGTACTTC. Residues: CASSPLAPETQYF.